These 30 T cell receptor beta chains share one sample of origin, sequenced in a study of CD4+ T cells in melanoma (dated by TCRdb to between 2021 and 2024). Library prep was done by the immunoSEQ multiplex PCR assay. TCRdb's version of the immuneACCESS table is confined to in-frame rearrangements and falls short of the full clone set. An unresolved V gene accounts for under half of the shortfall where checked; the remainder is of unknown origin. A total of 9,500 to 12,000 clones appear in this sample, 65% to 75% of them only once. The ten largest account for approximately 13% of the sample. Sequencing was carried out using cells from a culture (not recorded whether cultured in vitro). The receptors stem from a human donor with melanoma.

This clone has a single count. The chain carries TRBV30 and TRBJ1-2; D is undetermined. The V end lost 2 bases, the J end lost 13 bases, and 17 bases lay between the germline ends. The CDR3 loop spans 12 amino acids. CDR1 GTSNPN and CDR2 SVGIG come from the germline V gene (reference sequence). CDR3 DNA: TGTGCCTGGAGTCTGATAAGCGGTCCCGGCACCTTC. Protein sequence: CAWSLISGPGTF.

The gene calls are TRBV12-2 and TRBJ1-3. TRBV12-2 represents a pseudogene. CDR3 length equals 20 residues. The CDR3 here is CASRLARDGRFEASGNTIYF. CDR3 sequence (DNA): TGTGCAAGTCGCTTAGCGCGTGACGGAAGATTTGAAGCCTCTGGAAACACCATATATTTT.

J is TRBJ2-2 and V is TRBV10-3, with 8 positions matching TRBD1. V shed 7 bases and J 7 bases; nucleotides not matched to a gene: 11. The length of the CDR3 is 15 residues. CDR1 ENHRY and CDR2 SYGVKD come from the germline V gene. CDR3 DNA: TGTGCCATCAAGGGGACAGGCGGTAGAGACGGGGAGCTGTTTTTT. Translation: CAIKGTGGRDGELFF.

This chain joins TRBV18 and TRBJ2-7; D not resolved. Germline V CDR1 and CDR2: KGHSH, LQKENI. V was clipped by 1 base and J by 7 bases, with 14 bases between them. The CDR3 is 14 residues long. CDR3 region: CASSPRDQQSEQYF. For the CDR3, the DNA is TGTGCCAGCTCACCACGGGATCAACAGTCTGAGCAGTACTTC.

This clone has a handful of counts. Written as DNA, the CDR3 is TGTGCCAGCAGCGTAGAAGCGGGGGGACTTCCCGGGGAGCTGTTTTTT. Translating it yields CASSVEAGGLPGELFF. The chain joins TRBV9 to TRBJ2-2, with 9 bases fitting TRBD2. Trimming took 0 bases from V and 6 from J; bases not matched to a gene: 6. Germline-derived CDR1 and CDR2 are SGDLS and YYNGEE. This CDR3 has 16 residues.

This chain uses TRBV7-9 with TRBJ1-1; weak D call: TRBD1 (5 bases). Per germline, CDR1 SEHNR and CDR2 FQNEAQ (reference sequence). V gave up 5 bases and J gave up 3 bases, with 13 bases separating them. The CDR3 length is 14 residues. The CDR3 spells CASSNDRWDTEAFF. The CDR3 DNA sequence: TGTGCCAGCAGCAACGACAGATGGGACACTGAAGCTTTCTTT.

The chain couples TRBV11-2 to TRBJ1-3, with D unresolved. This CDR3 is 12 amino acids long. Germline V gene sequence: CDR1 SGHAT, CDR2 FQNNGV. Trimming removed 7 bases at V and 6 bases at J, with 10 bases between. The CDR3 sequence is CASTQTQNTIYF. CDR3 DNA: TGTGCCAGCACCCAAACCCAAAACACCATATATTTT.

The DNA of the CDR3 is TGTGCCAGCTGCCCCATGGGGAACACTGAAGCTTTCTTT. This encodes CASCPMGNTEAFF. The rearrangement joins TRBV18 to TRBJ1-1; D uncertain. V was clipped by 7 bases and J by 1 base, with 10 bases between them. This CDR3 spans 13 amino acids. CDR1 and CDR2 from the germline V gene are KGHSH and LQKENI.

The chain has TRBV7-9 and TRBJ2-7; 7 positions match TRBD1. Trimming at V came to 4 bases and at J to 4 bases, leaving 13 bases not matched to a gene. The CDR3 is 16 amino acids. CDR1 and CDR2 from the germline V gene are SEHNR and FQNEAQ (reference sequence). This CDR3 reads CASSSQTAGTAYEQYF. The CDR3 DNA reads TGTGCCAGCAGCTCCCAGACAGCCGGGACAGCTTACGAGCAGTACTTC. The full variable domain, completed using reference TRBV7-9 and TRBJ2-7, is DTGVSQNPRHKITKRGQNVTFRCDPISEHNRLYWYRQTLGQGPEFLTYFQNEAQLEKSRLLSDRFSAERPKGSFSTLEIQRTEQGDSAMYLCASSSQTAGTAYEQYFGPGTRLTVT.

The CDR3 loop is CASSDRQPLDTDTQYF. CDR3 DNA: TGTGCCAGCAGTGATCGACAGCCATTGGATACAGATACGCAGTATTTT. This chain uses TRBV25-1 with TRBJ2-3, with D maybe TRBD1 (5 bases). The V end lost 3 bases, the J end lost 3 bases, and 16 bases lay between the germline ends. This CDR3 spans 16 amino acids. The V gene's germline CDR1 is MGHDK and CDR2 SYGVNS.

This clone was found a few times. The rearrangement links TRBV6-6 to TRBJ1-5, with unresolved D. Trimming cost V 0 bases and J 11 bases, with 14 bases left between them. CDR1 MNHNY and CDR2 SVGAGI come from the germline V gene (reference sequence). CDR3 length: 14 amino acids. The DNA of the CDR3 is TGTGCCAGCAGTTACTCGACCTGGGAACGGGCCCAGCATTTT. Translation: CASSYSTWERAQHF.

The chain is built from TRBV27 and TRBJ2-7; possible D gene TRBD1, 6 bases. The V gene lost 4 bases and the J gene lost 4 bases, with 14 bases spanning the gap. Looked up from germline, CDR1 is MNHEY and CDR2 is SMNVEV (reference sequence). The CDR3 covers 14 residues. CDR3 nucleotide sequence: TGTGCCAGCAGTTCCTACCGGGACATTTACGAGCAGTACTTC. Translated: CASSSYRDIYEQYF.

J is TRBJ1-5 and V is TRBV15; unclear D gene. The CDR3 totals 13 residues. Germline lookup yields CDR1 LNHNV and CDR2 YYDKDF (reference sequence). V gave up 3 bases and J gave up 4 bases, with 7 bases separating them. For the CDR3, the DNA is TGTGCCACCAGCAGGCGGGATAATCAGCCCCAGCATTTT. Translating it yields CATSRRDNQPQHF.

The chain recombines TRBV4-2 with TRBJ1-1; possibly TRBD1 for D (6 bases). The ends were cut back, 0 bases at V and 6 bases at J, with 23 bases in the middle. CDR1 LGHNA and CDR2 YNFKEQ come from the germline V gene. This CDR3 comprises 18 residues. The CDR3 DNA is TGTGCCAGCAGCCAAGATAACAGGGACGGTGCGACGTCCGCTGAAGCTTTCTTT. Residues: CASSQDNRDGATSAEAFF.

The CDR3 spells CASSRQGRSGNTIYF. In DNA, the CDR3 is TGTGCCAGCAGCAGACAGGGCCGCTCTGGAAACACCATATATTTT. The V and J genes are TRBV6-1 and TRBJ1-3; 7 bases fit TRBD1. With 6 bases clipped from V and 0 bases from J, the junction kept 5 bases outside the gene matches. Germline V CDR1 and CDR2: MNHNS, SASEGT. The CDR3 extends over 15 amino acids.

The CDR3 DNA follows: TGTGCCCTTAAAGGGGGTACCCTAAGCACAGATACGCAGTATTTT. This sequence encodes CALKGGTLSTDTQYF. This chain uses TRBV6-1 with TRBJ2-3, with D perhaps TRBD1 (6 bases). Germline CDR1 reads MNHNS; CDR2 reads SASEGT. This CDR3 is 15 amino acids long. With 11 bases removed from V and 0 bases from J, the gap between germline ends came to 18 bases.

Written as DNA, the CDR3 is TGTGCCAGCAGCTTGCTACCCAGGTGGGGGGACACTGAAGCTTTCTTT. Its translation is CASSLLPRWGDTEAFF. The chain has TRBV7-8 and TRBJ1-1, with D maybe TRBD1 (5 bases). Trimming left V 3 bases short and J 3 bases short, with 17 bases between. Germline CDR1 and CDR2: SGHVS and FQNEAQ. CDR3 size: 16 residues.

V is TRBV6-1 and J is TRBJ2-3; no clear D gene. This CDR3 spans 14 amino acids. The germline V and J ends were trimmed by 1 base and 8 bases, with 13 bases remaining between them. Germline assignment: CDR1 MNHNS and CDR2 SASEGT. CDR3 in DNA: TGTGCCAGCAGTGAAGATTTGGGTAAGCGTACGCAGTATTTT. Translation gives CASSEDLGKRTQYF.

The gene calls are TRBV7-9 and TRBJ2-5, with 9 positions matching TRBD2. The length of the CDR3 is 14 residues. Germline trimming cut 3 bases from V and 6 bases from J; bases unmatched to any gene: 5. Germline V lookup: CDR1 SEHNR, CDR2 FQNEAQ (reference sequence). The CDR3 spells CASSFRGGAQTQYF. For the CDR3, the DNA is TGTGCCAGCAGCTTTCGCGGGGGGGCCCAGACCCAGTACTTC.

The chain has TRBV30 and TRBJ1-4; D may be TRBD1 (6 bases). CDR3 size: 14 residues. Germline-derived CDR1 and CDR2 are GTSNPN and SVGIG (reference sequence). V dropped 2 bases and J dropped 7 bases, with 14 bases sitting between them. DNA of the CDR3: TGTGCCTGGAGTAGGGGGGGCGCCGGTGAAAAACTGTTTTTT. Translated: CAWSRGGAGEKLFF.

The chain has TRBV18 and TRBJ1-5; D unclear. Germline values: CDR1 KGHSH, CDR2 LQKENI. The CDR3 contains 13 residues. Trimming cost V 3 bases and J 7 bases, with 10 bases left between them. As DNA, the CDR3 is TGTGCCAGCTCACCTTCCGAAACCCAGCCCCAGCATTTT. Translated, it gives CASSPSETQPQHF.

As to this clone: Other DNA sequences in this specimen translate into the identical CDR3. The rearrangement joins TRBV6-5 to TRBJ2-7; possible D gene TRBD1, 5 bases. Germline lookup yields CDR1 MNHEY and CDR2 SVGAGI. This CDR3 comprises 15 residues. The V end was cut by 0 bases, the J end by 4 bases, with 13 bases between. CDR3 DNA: TGTGCCAGCAGTTACTCACCCCAGGGTGGATACGAGCAGTACTTC. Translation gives CASSYSPQGGYEQYF.

The CDR3 here is CASSLRRGDGYLDGYTF. In DNA, the CDR3 is TGTGCCAGCAGCTTAAGGAGAGGGGACGGCTATCTGGATGGCTACACCTTC. V and J are TRBV7-9 and TRBJ1-2, with a weak D call TRBD1 (5 bases). The CDR3 has 17 amino acids. V was cut by 2 bases and J by 6 bases, with 22 bases left in between. Germline V gene lookup returns CDR1 SEHNR and CDR2 FQNEAQ (reference sequence).

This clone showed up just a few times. CDR3 sequence reads: CASGRGGDRADTQYF. The CDR3 DNA sequence: TGTGCCAGTGGAAGAGGAGGGGATCGGGCAGATACGCAGTATTTT. V usage is TRBV6-5 and J usage is TRBJ2-3; D might be TRBD2 (6 bases). Trimming removed 9 bases at V and 4 bases at J, with 20 bases between. Germline CDR1 MNHEY, CDR2 SVGAGI. The CDR3 has 15 residues.

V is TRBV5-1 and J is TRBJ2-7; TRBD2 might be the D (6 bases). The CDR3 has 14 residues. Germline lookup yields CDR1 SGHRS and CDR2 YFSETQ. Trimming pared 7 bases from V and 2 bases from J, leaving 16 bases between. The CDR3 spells CASAPQTGAYEQYF. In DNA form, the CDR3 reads TGCGCCAGCGCCCCTCAAACGGGGGCCTACGAGCAGTACTTC.

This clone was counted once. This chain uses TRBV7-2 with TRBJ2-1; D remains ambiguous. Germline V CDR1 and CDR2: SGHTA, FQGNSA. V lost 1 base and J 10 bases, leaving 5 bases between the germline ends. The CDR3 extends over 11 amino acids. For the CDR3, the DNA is TGTGCCAGCAGCTTAGAGATGGAGCAGTTCTTC. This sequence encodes CASSLEMEQFF.

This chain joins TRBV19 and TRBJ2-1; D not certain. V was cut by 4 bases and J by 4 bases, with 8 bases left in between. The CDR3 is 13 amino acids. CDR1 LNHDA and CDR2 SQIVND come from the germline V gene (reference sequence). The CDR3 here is CASSRGVYNEQFF. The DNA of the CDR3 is TGTGCCAGTAGTAGGGGTGTGTACAATGAGCAGTTCTTC.

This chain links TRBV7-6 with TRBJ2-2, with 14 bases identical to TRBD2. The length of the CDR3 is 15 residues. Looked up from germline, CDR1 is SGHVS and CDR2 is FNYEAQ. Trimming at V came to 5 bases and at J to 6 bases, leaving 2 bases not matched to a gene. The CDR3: CASSRLAGGPGELFF. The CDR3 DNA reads TGTGCCAGCAGCCGACTAGCGGGGGGGCCCGGGGAGCTGTTTTTT.

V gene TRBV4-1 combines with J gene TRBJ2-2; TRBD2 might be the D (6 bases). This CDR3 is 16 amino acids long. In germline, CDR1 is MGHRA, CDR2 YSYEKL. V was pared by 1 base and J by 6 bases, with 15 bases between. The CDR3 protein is CASSQGFLGGAGELFF. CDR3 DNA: TGCGCCAGCAGCCAAGGGTTCCTGGGGGGAGCCGGGGAGCTGTTTTTT.

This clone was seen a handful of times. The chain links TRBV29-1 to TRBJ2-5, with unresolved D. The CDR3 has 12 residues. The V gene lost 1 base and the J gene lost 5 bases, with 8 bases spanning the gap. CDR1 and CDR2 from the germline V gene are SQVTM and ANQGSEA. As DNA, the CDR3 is TGCAGCGTTGAAGCACAGACGGAGACCCAGTACTTC. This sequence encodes CSVEAQTETQYF. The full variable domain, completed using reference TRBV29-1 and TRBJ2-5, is SAVISQKPSRDICQRGTSLTIQCQVDSQVTMMFWYRQQPGQSLTLIATANQGSEATYESGFVIDKFPISRPNLTFSTLTVSNMSPEDSSIYLCSVEAQTETQYFGPGTRLLVL.